One and the same sample provided the 6 T cell receptor beta chains below, sequenced in a study of CD8 T cells in ankylosing spondylitis. TCRdb reprocessed the 5' RACE reads via MiXCR and lists one record per CDR3 protein. The sample has 200,000 or so distinct CDR3 sequences; around 13% are singletons. Sequenced: blood, either unsorted or a sorted T cell fraction (not recorded which). Source of these receptors: a female donor with ankylosing spondylitis or in good health (not recorded which).

The chain's CDR3 is CASRRTNGNTEAFF. In DNA form, the CDR3 reads TGTGCCAGCAGGCGGACAAACGGGAACACTGAAGCTTTCTTT. The V and J genes are TRBV25-1 and TRBJ1-1; maybe TRBD1 (5 bases). CDR1 is MGHDK, CDR2 SYGVNS, per germline. The V end lost 6 bases, the J end lost 1 base, and 12 bases lay between the germline ends. This CDR3 is 14 amino acids long. Full variable domain (rest looked up from reference TRBV25-1 and TRBJ1-1): EADIYQTPRYLVIGTGKKITLECSQTMGHDKMYWYQQDPGMELHLIHYSYGVNSTEKGDLSSESTVSRIRTEHFPLTLESARPSHTSQYLCASRRTNGNTEAFFGQGTRLTVV.

V usage is TRBV6-2 or TRBV6-3 and J usage is TRBJ2-7; D gene uncertain. Trimming took 11 bases from V and 0 from J, leaving 8 bases between them. This CDR3 is 11 amino acids long. Germline values: CDR1 MNHEY, CDR2 SVGEGT. CDR3 region: CAVGPSYEQYF. The CDR3 DNA reads TGTGCCGTAGGACCCTCCTACGAGCAGTACTTC.

The chain uses TRBV30 and TRBJ1-1, with D maybe TRBD1 (6 bases). With 4 bases removed from V and 1 base from J, the gap between germline ends came to 13 bases. Germline CDR1 is GTSNPN and CDR2 is SVGIG (reference sequence). CDR3 length equals 14 residues. The CDR3 reads CAWTRGDRNTEAFF. CDR3 nucleotide sequence: TGTGCCTGGACAAGGGGGGACCGGAACACTGAAGCTTTCTTT.

The V and J genes are TRBV12-3 or TRBV12-4 and TRBJ2-7; D gene uncertain. The V end lost 6 bases, the J end lost 3 bases, and 12 bases lay between the germline ends. The CDR3 extends over 13 amino acids. The CDR3 loop reads CASRSSSRYEQYF. CDR3 bases: TGTGCCAGCAGAAGTTCCTCCCGCTACGAGCAGTACTTC.

This clonotype was counted between two and nine times. This chain uses TRBV27 with TRBJ2-1, with 7 bases identical to TRBD2. V was pared by 2 bases and J by 0 bases, with 4 bases of the junction left unmatched. Germline lookup yields CDR1 MNHEY and CDR2 SMNVEV (reference sequence). The CDR3 runs 16 residues. Written as DNA, the CDR3 is TGTGCCAGCAGTTTAAGCGGGGCGAGCTCCTACAATGAGCAGTTCTTC. It is translated as CASSLSGASSYNEQFF.

The table lists this clonotype with many counts. The chain links TRBV6-1 to TRBJ1-6; 7 bases map to TRBD1. Losses at the gene ends were 7 bases for V and 5 bases for J; bases not matched to a gene: 2. The CDR3 spans 13 residues. Per germline, CDR1 MNHNS and CDR2 SASEGT. CDR3 in amino acids: CASIQGNNSPLHF. The DNA of the CDR3 is TGTGCCAGCATACAGGGGAATAATTCACCCCTCCACTTT.